Each of the 18 T cell receptor beta chains below was sequenced from the same sample in a study of T cells in Graves' hyperthyroidism and ophthalmopathy. RNA transcripts served as the template for amplifying TCR beta CDR3 regions. RT-PCR in the first round (using the HTBI primer set) targeted the TCR CDR3. TCRdb independently ran MiXCR on the multiplex PCR reads; one entry per CDR3 protein. The table includes about 160,000 distinct CDR3 sequences, just under 9.5% detected once. Sequenced sample: blood. These TCRs come from a young woman with Graves' hyperthyroidism that later progressed to Graves' ophthalmopathy.

This clonotype was observed at least ten times. The chain is built from TRBV12-3 or TRBV12-4 and TRBJ2-5; maybe TRBD1 (6 bases). V lost 7 bases and J 2 bases, leaving 11 bases between the germline ends. The CDR3 consists of 13 residues. CDR3 nucleotides: TGTGCCAGCACTGACAGGAATCAAGAGACCCAGTACTTC. The encoded protein is CASTDRNQETQYF.

The V gene is TRBV29-1, the J gene TRBJ1-2; D unclear. Trimming pared 2 bases from V and 5 bases from J, leaving 18 bases between. The CDR3 has 15 residues. CDR1 SQVTM and CDR2 ANQGSEA come from the germline V gene. This CDR3 reads CSVERWQWGTYGYTF. As DNA, the CDR3 is TGCAGCGTTGAAAGGTGGCAGTGGGGAACTTATGGCTACACCTTC.

The chain joins TRBV6-2 or TRBV6-3 to TRBJ2-2, with D perhaps matching TRBD1 (6 bases). From germline, CDR1 is MNHEY and CDR2 SVGEGT. V lost 11 bases and J lost 11, with 18 bases in between. The CDR3 has 12 residues. In DNA, the CDR3 is TGTGCCCACTCAAAGGGGGAGAATGAGCTGTTTTTT. This codes for CAHSKGENELFF.

This clonotype was recorded a few times. The rearrangement joins TRBV4-2 to TRBJ2-1, with 8 bases matching TRBD1. V was pared by 1 base and J by 8 bases, with 7 bases of the junction left unmatched. Germline V gene lookup returns CDR1 LGHNA and CDR2 YNFKEQ. The CDR3 runs to 15 residues. In nucleotides, the CDR3 is TGTGCCAGCAGCCAAGTTTCCCAGGGGGCCTATGAGCAGTTCTTC. This gives the protein CASSQVSQGAYEQFF.

This clonotype was recorded at least ten times. This chain joins TRBV3-1 and TRBJ1-1; TRBD1 agrees at 7 bases. This CDR3 contains 13 residues. With 9 bases clipped from V and 5 bases from J, the junction kept 9 bases outside the gene matches. Germline lookup yields CDR1 LGHDT and CDR2 YNNKEL (reference sequence). The chain's CDR3 is CASNRGPSTEAFF. The CDR3 DNA reads TGTGCCAGTAACAGGGGTCCGAGTACTGAAGCTTTCTTT. The full variable domain, in which reference TRBV3-1 and TRBJ1-1 provide the parts outside the CDR3, is DTAVSQTPKYLVTQMGNDKSIKCEQNLGHDTMYWYKQDSKKFLKIMFSYNNKELIINETVPNRFSPKSPDKAHLNLHINSLELGDSAVYFCASNRGPSTEAFFGQGTRLTVV.

This clonotype was counted a few times. The chain uses TRBV19 and TRBJ1-1; perhaps TRBD1 as D (6 bases). Trimming shortened V by 4 bases and J by 12 bases, and 15 bases separated the two germline ends. Per the germline V gene, CDR1 is LNHDA and CDR2 is SQIVND (reference sequence). The CDR3 contains 12 residues. The CDR3 DNA reads TGTGCCAGTAGTACAGGGGACCTAGCACCTTTCTTT. Residues: CASSTGDLAPFF.

This clonotype was counted many times. V usage is TRBV11-2 and J usage is TRBJ1-3; D is ambiguous. This CDR3 is 14 amino acids long. The V end lost 8 bases, the J end lost 0 bases, and 11 bases lay between the germline ends. Germline V gene sequence: CDR1 SGHAT, CDR2 FQNNGV. For the CDR3, the DNA is TGTGCCAGCGCCTTAACTGACTCTGGAAACACCATATATTTT. This encodes CASALTDSGNTIYF. Using reference TRBV11-2 and TRBJ1-3 for the parts outside the CDR3, the full variable domain is EAGVAQSPRYKIIEKRQSVAFWCNPISGHATLYWYQQILGQGPKLLIQFQNNGVVDDSQLPKDRFSAERLKGVDSTLKIQPAKLEDSAVYLCASALTDSGNTIYFGEGSWLTVV.

A note on this clonotype: An end of the junction does not agree with germline; a read error may underlie this. The CDR3: CASSSDSSSYNEQSF. CDR3 coding DNA: TGTGCCAGCAGCTCGGACTCGAGCTCCTACAATGAGCAGTCCTTC. The J gene is TRBJ2-1, the V gene TRBV13, with a possible D match to TRBD2 (5 bases). Germline V gene data show CDR1 as PRHDT and CDR2 as FYEKMQ (reference sequence). This CDR3 spans 15 amino acids.

J is TRBJ1-2 and V is TRBV28; tentatively, D is TRBD1 (5 bases). Germline V gene sequence: CDR1 MDHEN, CDR2 SYDVKM. Trimming removed 8 bases from V and 4 bases from J, with 17 bases in between. The CDR3 runs 14 residues. The CDR3: CASLPGGGGYGYTF. The CDR3 region has the DNA TGTGCCAGCCTCCCCGGGGGGGGGGGCTATGGCTACACCTTC.

This clonotype occurred once. The chain employs TRBV19 and TRBJ1-2; no firm D call. The CDR3 spans 13 residues. In germline, CDR1 is LNHDA, CDR2 SQIVND (reference sequence). V lost 1 base and J 3 bases, leaving 6 bases between the germline ends. Here the CDR3 reads CASSIARDYGYTF. As DNA, the CDR3 is TGTGCCAGTAGTATAGCTCGGGACTATGGCTACACCTTC.

In this sample, this clonotype turned up many times. The rearrangement joins TRBV28 to TRBJ1-5; TRBD1 matches 7 bases. The CDR3 extends over 16 amino acids. V shed 6 bases and J 2 bases; nucleotides not matched to a gene: 10. Germline V gives CDR1 MDHEN, CDR2 SYDVKM. CDR3 nucleotides: TGTGCCAGCAGCCTCCCCATAACAGGGGGCAATCAGCCCCAGCATTTT. It specifies CASSLPITGGNQPQHF.

This clonotype was detected ten times or more. The J gene is TRBJ1-5, the V gene TRBV6-2 or TRBV6-3, with 8 positions matching TRBD1. Germline V CDR1 and CDR2: MNHEY, SVGEGT. The CDR3 length is 17 residues. V trimming: 2 bases; J trimming: 0 bases; junction bases outside the gene matches: 6. The CDR3 DNA reads TGTGCCAGCAGTTACGGTACAGGGGGAAATAGCAATCAGCCCCAGCATTTT. The encoded protein is CASSYGTGGNSNQPQHF.

This clonotype turned up a few times. A much larger clone lies one base from this, so it may be a read error. The rearrangement joins TRBV18 to TRBJ2-1, with D maybe TRBD2 (5 bases). The V gene's germline CDR1 is KGHSH and CDR2 LQKENI. This CDR3 contains 16 residues. The CDR3, as DNA: TGTGCCAGCTCACCACCCACGGGATTAGAGTACAATGGGCAGTTCTTC. This translates into CASSPPTGLEYNGQFF.

This clonotype was counted many times. The CDR3 protein is CASSYLRIETQYF. CDR3 sequence (DNA): TGTGCCAGCAGTTACCTACGGATAGAGACCCAGTACTTC. The chain joins TRBV6-2 or TRBV6-3 to TRBJ2-5; D is ambiguous. Trimming shortened V by 2 bases and J by 4 bases, and 8 bases separated the two germline ends. Germline loops: CDR1 MNHEY, CDR2 SVGEGT. The CDR3 has 13 amino acids.

In this sample, this clonotype turned up many times. This rearrangement joins TRBV12-3 or TRBV12-4 to TRBJ2-1; the D is unclear. The CDR3 length is 12 residues. The V and J ends lost 2 bases and 7 bases respectively, with 6 bases between them. The CDR3 spells CASSLSRNEQFF. The CDR3 region has the DNA TGTGCCAGCAGTTTATCCAGAAATGAGCAGTTCTTC.

This clonotype was counted ten times or more. The J gene is TRBJ1-4, the V gene TRBV20-1, with D possibly matching TRBD1 (5 bases). The V and J ends lost 4 bases and 8 bases respectively, with 11 bases between them. The CDR3 loop spans 12 amino acids. Germline CDR1 is DFQATT and CDR2 is SNEGSKA (reference sequence). CDR3 region: CSAIGAAEKLFF. The CDR3 nucleotides are TGCAGTGCTATCGGGGCCGCGGAAAAACTGTTTTTT.

The rearrangement uses TRBV12-3 or TRBV12-4 and TRBJ2-1; TRBD2 agrees at 11 bases. J lost 1 base, V lost 7 bases, and 3 bases had no gene match. The CDR3 runs to 15 residues. In nucleotides, the CDR3 is TGTGCCAGCAATAGCGGGGGGGCTTCCTACAATGAGCAGTTCTTC. Encoded protein: CASNSGGASYNEQFF.

Comments on this clonotype: One base away lies a much larger clone, so this may be a sequencing read error. This rearrangement joins TRBV11-2 to TRBJ2-5; no clear D gene. The CDR3 sequence is 11 residues long. Per germline, CDR1 SGHAT and CDR2 FQNNGV. Between the trimmed V and J ends, which lost 5 bases and 9 bases, there was a span of 10 bases. CDR3 protein: CASSVSEAQYF. DNA of the CDR3: TGTGCCAGCAGCGTAAGCGAGGCCCAGTACTTC.